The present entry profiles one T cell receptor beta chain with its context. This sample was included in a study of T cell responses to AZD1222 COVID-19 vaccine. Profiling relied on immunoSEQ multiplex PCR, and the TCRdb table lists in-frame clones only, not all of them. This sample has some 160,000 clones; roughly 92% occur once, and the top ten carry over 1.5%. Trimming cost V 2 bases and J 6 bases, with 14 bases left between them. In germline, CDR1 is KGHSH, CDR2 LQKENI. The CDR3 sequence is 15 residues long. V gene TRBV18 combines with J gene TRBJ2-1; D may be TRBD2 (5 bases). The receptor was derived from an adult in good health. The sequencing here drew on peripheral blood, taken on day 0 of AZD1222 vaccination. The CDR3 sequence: CASSPIGFGSNEQFF. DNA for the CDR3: TGTGCCAGCTCACCAATCGGATTTGGGAGCAATGAGCAGTTCTTC.